These T cell receptor beta chains were read from a single sample in a study of blood T cell repertoires in COVID-19. Some clones are missing from TCRdb's copy, which holds only in-frame ones; the method was immunoSEQ multiplex PCR. The data hold 95,000 to 120,000 clones, with about 88% observed a single time. The sequenced material came from peripheral blood. The receptors were gathered from a woman in her seventies who had recovered from COVID-19. Both conserved end residues are part of each CDR3. A D gene is named only where the DNA matches it firmly. Clone size appears in some rows only: once, few, many, or a class for an expanded clone.

size,D,J,V,DNA,CDR3
.,.,TRBJ1-5,TRBV7-2,TGTGCCAGCAGCGGAGGACGGTATAGCAATCAGCCCCAGCATTTT,CASSGGRYSNQPQHF
once,.,TRBJ1-4,TRBV7-9,TGTGCCAGCAGCCTTGGGGGGGCCAGCGAAAAACTGTTTTTT,CASSLGGASEKLFF
.,TRBD2,TRBJ2-5,TRBV10-1,TGCGCCAGCATTGAACTAGCGGGAGGTTTATTGGCGGGGACCCAGTACTTC,CASIELAGGLLAGTQYF
.,.,TRBJ1-1,TRBV9,TGTGCCAGCAGCGTGGACGACGGGGTGAACACTGAAGCTTTCTTT,CASSVDDGVNTEAFF
.,TRBD2,TRBJ2-3,TRBV28,TGTGCCAGCAGTTTAGGCCAGCGGGGAGCCACAGATACGCAGTATTTT,CASSLGQRGATDTQYF
.,.,TRBJ1-1,TRBV7-2,TGTGCCAGCAGCTTAAATCCCAGGTACACTGAAGCTTTCTTT,CASSLNPRYTEAFF
.,TRBD1,TRBJ1-1,TRBV30,TGTGCCTTACTGGAAGGGGGCATGTCTTTCTTT,CALLEGGMSFF
.,.,TRBJ2-1,TRBV27,TGTGCCAGCAGCTTCCTAGGGGGTGGATACAATGAGCAGTTCTTC,CASSFLGGGYNEQFF
.,.,TRBJ1-5,TRBV4-3,TGCGCCAGCAGCCAAGAGGGAGAATCCAATCAGCCCCAGCATTTT,CASSQEGESNQPQHF
.,TRBD1,TRBJ2-1,TRBV19,TGTGCCAGTAGTACCCGACAGGGTTTTAGGAGCGATGAGCAGTTCTTC,CASSTRQGFRSDEQFF
.,.,TRBJ2-5,TRBV5-4,TGTGCCAGCAGCGTACCACCTAGCGAAGAGACCCAGTACTTC,CASSVPPSEETQYF
.,.,TRBJ2-3,TRBV4-1,TGCGCCAGCAGCCAAGAGCCCGGGGAAGCTAGCACAGATACGCAGTATTTT,CASSQEPGEASTDTQYF
.,.,TRBJ1-6,TRBV5-4,TGTGCCAGCAGCTTGGGGTCCCAGAATTCACCCCTCCACTTT,CASSLGSQNSPLHF
.,TRBD1,TRBJ1-3,TRBV7-9,TGTGCCAGCAGCCGAGGACAGGGGGACGGAAACACCATATATTTT,CASSRGQGDGNTIYF
.,.,TRBJ2-3,TRBV19,TGTGCCAGTAGTAGTTGGGGGGGGCCAGATACGCAGTATTTT,CASSSWGGPDTQYF
.,TRBD2,TRBJ2-5,TRBV28,TGTGCCAGCAGCCTTAGCGGGGAGACCCAGTACTTC,CASSLSGETQYF
once,TRBD2,TRBJ2-4,TRBV6-5,TGTGCCAGCAGTTACCGCGGACTAGTAGCCAAAAACATTCAGTACTTC,CASSYRGLVAKNIQYF
.,TRBD2,TRBJ2-1,TRBV7-9,TGTGCCAGCAGCTTACCTGCCGGGGGGGCAGGGATTGAGCAGTTCTTC,CASSLPAGGAGIEQFF
.,.,TRBJ2-1,TRBV4-1,TGCGCCAGCTCTCTCGGGCGGGCGGGAAGCTACAATGAGCAGTTCTTC,CASSLGRAGSYNEQFF
.,TRBD2,TRBJ2-5,TRBV6-2/TRBV6-3,TGTGCCAGCAGTTACCTCGGACTAGCTGGTGAGACCCAGTACTTC,CASSYLGLAGETQYF
.,TRBD1,TRBJ2-2,TRBV4-3,TGCGCCAGCAGCCAAGGGGGGACAGGGACCACCGGGGAGCTGTTTTTT,CASSQGGTGTTGELFF
.,.,TRBJ1-5,TRBV2,TGTGCCAGCAGTGAGGGGCAGGGCAAGAACCAGCCCCAGCATTTT,CASSEGQGKNQPQHF
.,.,TRBJ2-4,TRBV28,TGTGCCAGCAGTCCCCCTAGGTGGGCGGGGGCGAGGATTCAGTACTTC,CASSPPRWAGARIQYF
.,TRBD2,TRBJ2-2,TRBV15,TGTGCCACCAGCAGAGTACTAGCGGGAGTTGGGACCGGGGAGCTGTTTTTT,CATSRVLAGVGTGELFF
.,.,TRBJ2-5,TRBV30,TGTGCCTGGAGCCTAGCGCCCCAAGAGACCCAGTACTTC,CAWSLAPQETQYF
.,.,TRBJ2-3,TRBV27,TGTGCCAGCAGGGAGGGCCTTGCGAATACGCAGTATTTT,CASREGLANTQYF
.,.,TRBJ2-7,TRBV28,TGTGCCAGCAGGCCCCCAGGGTTCGGTGGTCCATACGAGCAGTACTTC,CASRPPGFGGPYEQYF